A single sample gave rise to the 2 T cell receptor beta chains below, sequenced in a study of a mutant IDH1 vaccine in newly diagnosed glioma. Regarding time point: baseline, week 1 (first vaccination visit). Stated treatment: pre-vaccination baseline after standard-of-care therapy. Sequencing used immunoSEQ multiplex PCR; TCRdb keeps in-frame clones, though not all of them. Counted here are about 88,000 clones, about four fifths occurring once; the ten biggest clones make up about 5.1%. The sample in question was PBMCs, obtained from a glioma patient treated with radiotherapy, temozolomide or both. Receptor source: a man in his forties with glioma. Some clones in this sample may be carry-over from other donors' samples.

The rearrangement uses TRBV6-9 and TRBJ2-7, with D maybe TRBD1 (6 bases). The CDR3 totals 15 residues. Between the trimmed V and J ends, which lost 6 bases and 5 bases, there was a span of 20 bases. Germline V lookup: CDR1 MNHGY, CDR2 SVAAGI. CDR3 sequence (DNA): TGTGCCAGCAGCAAACCAGGGGATCTCGGGAACGAGCAGTACTTC. This codes for CASSKPGDLGNEQYF.

This clone was counted a single time. The V and J genes are TRBV10-3 and TRBJ1-1; TRBD1 matches 11 bases. Germline CDR1 reads ENHRY; CDR2 reads SYGVKD. V was pared by 3 bases and J by 1 base, with 4 bases of the junction left unmatched. The CDR3 loop spans 16 amino acids. The CDR3 here is CAISERDRGWNTEAFF. The CDR3 DNA sequence: TGTGCCATCAGTGAACGGGACAGGGGGTGGAACACTGAAGCTTTCTTT.